The TCR beta chain described here comes from a study of response to subunit inactivated influenza vaccine. Trimming shortened V by 1 base and J by 7 bases, and 10 bases separated the two germline ends. Germline CDR1 is LGHNA and CDR2 is YSLEER. This CDR3 comprises 13 residues. Turning to this clonotype: Its antigen is not identified.

Study results and limitations: Authors suggested each seasonal flu vaccination may recruit only limited numbers of new T cells.

MiXCR was run by TCRdb on the RT-PCR reads, yielding one entry per CDR3 protein. There are 550,000 to 600,000 distinct CDR3 sequences in the sample; about 10% occur only once, and roughly a tenth lies in the top ten. Specimen: PBMCs from blood, collected on the day of vaccination. The chain employs TRBV4-3 and TRBJ2-5; perhaps D is TRBD1 or TRBD2 (5 bases each). The sequence was collected from a man aged 50 to 59 who received an inactivated influenza vaccine. The CDR3 DNA reads TGCGCCAGCAGCCAAGTAGGGACCCCGACCCAGTACTTC. This translates into CASSQVGTPTQYF.